This passage covers 8 T cell receptor beta chains from one sample sequenced in a study of T cells in women clearing cervical HPV infection. The assay was immunoSEQ multiplex PCR, and TCRdb's table has in-frame clones only and misses some. The sample has 30,000 to 35,000 clones. Sequenced sample: blood buffy coat. The receptors derive from a woman aged 18-70 years with a cervical HPV16 infection that either progressed to CIN3+ or cleared (not recorded which).

Notes on this clone: The read ends 3 residues early relative to the CDR3; the germline J gene fills the gap. The chain links TRBV23-1 to TRBJ2-7; 8 bases fit TRBD2. Being an ORF, TRBV23-1 has a function that is uncertain. Trimming at V came to 5 bases and at J to 0 bases, leaving 6 bases not matched to a gene. The CDR3 length is 15 residues. CDR3 region: CASSISGGTSYEQYF. Incomplete CDR3 DNA: TGCGCCAGCAGTATATCGGGGGGGACCTCCTACGAG.

Worth noting for this clone: Read data end 3 residues before the CDR3 end; the end is taken from the germline J gene. V usage is TRBV7-9 and J usage is TRBJ1-6; 7 bases are a match to TRBD1. Germline V lookup: CDR1 SEHNR, CDR2 FQNEAQ (reference sequence). The CDR3 sequence is 14 residues long. Germline trimming cut 5 bases from V and 7 bases from J; bases unmatched to any gene: 5. Incomplete CDR3 DNA: TGTGCCAGCAGCGCGGGACAGCCCAATTCACCC. Its protein product is CASSAGQPNSP. The complete CDR3 protein is CASSAGQPNSPLHF.

Remarks on this clone: The CDR3 extends 3 residues past the end of the read, so its final part is completed from the germline J gene. V gene TRBV7-9 combines with J gene TRBJ2-5; D is unclear. CDR1 and CDR2 (germline): SEHNR, FQNEAQ (reference sequence). V lost 3 bases and J 0 bases, leaving 8 bases between the germline ends. CDR3 length equals 14 residues. The CDR3 protein is CASSFGPYQETQYF. The DNA read from the CDR3 is TGTGCCAGCAGCTTTGGGCCGTACCAAGAGACC.

On this clone: The read ends 3 residues before the CDR3 terminus; that terminus is restored from the germline J gene. The chain combines TRBV19 with TRBJ2-5, with a weak D call TRBD2 (7 bases). CDR1 is LNHDA, CDR2 SQIVND, per germline (reference sequence). The CDR3 length is 15 residues. The ends were cut back, 0 bases at V and 6 bases at J, with 14 bases in the middle. The CDR3 loop reads CASSIDAGAGKTQYF. The sequenced part of the CDR3 DNA is TGTGCCAGTAGTATAGACGCGGGGGCAGGAAAGACC. The full variable domain, rest sourced from reference TRBV19 and TRBJ2-5, is DGGITQSPKYLFRKEGQNVTLSCEQNLNHDAMYWYRQDPGQGLRLIYYSQIVNDFQKGDIAEGYSVSREKKESFPLTVTSAQKNPTAFYLCASSIDAGAGKTQYFGPGTRLLVL.

About this clone itself: From the germline J gene comes the end of the CDR3, since the read stops 3 residues before it. The gene calls are TRBV7-2 and TRBJ1-2; 8 nucleotides match TRBD1. This CDR3 contains 15 residues. Unmatched junction bases numbered 8, after V lost 5 bases and J lost 3 bases. In germline, CDR1 is SGHTA, CDR2 FQGNSA. The CDR3 region is CASSPQRTGYYGYTF. The CDR3 bases that were read are TGTGCCAGCAGCCCCCAAAGGACAGGGTACTATGGC.

A note on this clone: The sequenced fragment ends 3 residues before the CDR3 boundary, so the rest is inferred from the germline J gene. J is TRBJ2-1 and V is TRBV7-2; weak D call: TRBD1 (6 bases). CDR1 and CDR2 (germline): SGHTA, FQGNSA. The CDR3 has 13 amino acids. V shed 4 bases and J shed 4 bases, with 8 bases lying between them. This CDR3 reads CASSYTGYNEQFF. CDR3 DNA, as far as it was read: TGTGCCAGCAGCTACACAGGGTACAATGAG.

Comment on this clone: The read falls 3 residues short of the CDR3 end, and the missing part is taken from the germline J gene. The rearrangement joins TRBV29-1 to TRBJ1-3, with a possible D match to TRBD1 (5 bases). The CDR3 sequence is 12 residues long. Trimming took 6 bases from V and 4 from J, leaving 10 bases between them. The V gene's germline CDR1 is SQVTM and CDR2 ANQGSEA. The CDR3 bases that were read are TGCAGCGTCAGGGTATCCGGAAACACC. Encoded protein: CSVRVSGNT. The full CDR3 protein reads CSVRVSGNTIYF.

Regarding this clone: With the read ending 3 residues before the CDR3 end, the germline J gene is used to fill in that end. This chain uses TRBV20-1 with TRBJ2-3; 8 bases are shared with TRBD2. The CDR3 is 12 residues long. The germline V gene encodes CDR1 DFQATT and CDR2 SNEGSKA (reference sequence). The ends lost 6 bases at V and 4 bases at J; junction bases unmatched: 3. The sequenced CDR3 bases are TGCAGTGCAAAAGCGGGGGCAGATACG. It codes for CSAKAGADT. The full CDR3 reads CSAKAGADTQYF.